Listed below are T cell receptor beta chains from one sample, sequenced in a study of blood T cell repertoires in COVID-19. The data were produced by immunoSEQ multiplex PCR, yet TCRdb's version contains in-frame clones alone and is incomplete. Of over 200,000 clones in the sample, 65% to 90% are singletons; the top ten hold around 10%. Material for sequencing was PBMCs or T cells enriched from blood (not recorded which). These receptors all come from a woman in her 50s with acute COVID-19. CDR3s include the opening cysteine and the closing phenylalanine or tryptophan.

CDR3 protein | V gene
CAIRSGRARDTQYF | TRBV10-3
CASSPQGYTEAFF | TRBV4-1
CASSRQGLAEAFF | TRBV2
CAISEPPRAFF | TRBV10-3
CASSQDTDRNTGELFF | TRBV4-2
CASRPTRSTSTDTQYF | TRBV2
CASSSNGGQYF | TRBV28
CASSRGQETYEQYF | TRBV3-1/TRBV3-2
CATRAAGQQETQYF | TRBV19
CASSYDGRAGELFF | TRBV6-5
CASSLGTGRSGNTIYF | TRBV7-6
CASSSGDRGGSYEQYF | TRBV18
CASSLGVRGPKQGNQPQHF | TRBV13
CASRVTSDYGYTF | TRBV19
CASNQGGMSNEQFF | TRBV28
CASSQVPGGGYEQYF | TRBV3-1/TRBV3-2
CASSEPGQLNEKLFF | TRBV6-1
CASSSYSNTGELFF | TRBV7-2
CASSSHRGMNSPLHF | TRBV27
CASRGQGGTGELFF | TRBV6-5
CASSFGGSGANVLTF | TRBV7-2
CASSLTGTGNNEQFF | TRBV6-5
CASSSARTGNTGELFF | TRBV18
CASSPRQAGANVLTF | TRBV7-9
CASSYRRPSSYNEQFF | TRBV6-5
CASAVGGSYGYTF | TRBV12-3/TRBV12-4
CASSGTLSGTAFNLSYPPLHF | TRBV10-1
CASSLGPLSTKNIQYF | TRBV7-2
CASSLTGQGAYNEQFF | TRBV5-1
CASSYSGNLGEKLFF | TRBV6-5
CASSLDRGSRETQYF | TRBV5-4
CASRPGQANEKLFF | TRBV6-5
CASSHGQIHTEAFF | TRBV6-5
CASSPRTSGRAGNEQFF | TRBV18
CASSTRLEDNEQFF | TRBV7-2
CASSPPPRQGRGTEAFF | TRBV6-2/TRBV6-3
CASSQLPRETQYF | TRBV6-4